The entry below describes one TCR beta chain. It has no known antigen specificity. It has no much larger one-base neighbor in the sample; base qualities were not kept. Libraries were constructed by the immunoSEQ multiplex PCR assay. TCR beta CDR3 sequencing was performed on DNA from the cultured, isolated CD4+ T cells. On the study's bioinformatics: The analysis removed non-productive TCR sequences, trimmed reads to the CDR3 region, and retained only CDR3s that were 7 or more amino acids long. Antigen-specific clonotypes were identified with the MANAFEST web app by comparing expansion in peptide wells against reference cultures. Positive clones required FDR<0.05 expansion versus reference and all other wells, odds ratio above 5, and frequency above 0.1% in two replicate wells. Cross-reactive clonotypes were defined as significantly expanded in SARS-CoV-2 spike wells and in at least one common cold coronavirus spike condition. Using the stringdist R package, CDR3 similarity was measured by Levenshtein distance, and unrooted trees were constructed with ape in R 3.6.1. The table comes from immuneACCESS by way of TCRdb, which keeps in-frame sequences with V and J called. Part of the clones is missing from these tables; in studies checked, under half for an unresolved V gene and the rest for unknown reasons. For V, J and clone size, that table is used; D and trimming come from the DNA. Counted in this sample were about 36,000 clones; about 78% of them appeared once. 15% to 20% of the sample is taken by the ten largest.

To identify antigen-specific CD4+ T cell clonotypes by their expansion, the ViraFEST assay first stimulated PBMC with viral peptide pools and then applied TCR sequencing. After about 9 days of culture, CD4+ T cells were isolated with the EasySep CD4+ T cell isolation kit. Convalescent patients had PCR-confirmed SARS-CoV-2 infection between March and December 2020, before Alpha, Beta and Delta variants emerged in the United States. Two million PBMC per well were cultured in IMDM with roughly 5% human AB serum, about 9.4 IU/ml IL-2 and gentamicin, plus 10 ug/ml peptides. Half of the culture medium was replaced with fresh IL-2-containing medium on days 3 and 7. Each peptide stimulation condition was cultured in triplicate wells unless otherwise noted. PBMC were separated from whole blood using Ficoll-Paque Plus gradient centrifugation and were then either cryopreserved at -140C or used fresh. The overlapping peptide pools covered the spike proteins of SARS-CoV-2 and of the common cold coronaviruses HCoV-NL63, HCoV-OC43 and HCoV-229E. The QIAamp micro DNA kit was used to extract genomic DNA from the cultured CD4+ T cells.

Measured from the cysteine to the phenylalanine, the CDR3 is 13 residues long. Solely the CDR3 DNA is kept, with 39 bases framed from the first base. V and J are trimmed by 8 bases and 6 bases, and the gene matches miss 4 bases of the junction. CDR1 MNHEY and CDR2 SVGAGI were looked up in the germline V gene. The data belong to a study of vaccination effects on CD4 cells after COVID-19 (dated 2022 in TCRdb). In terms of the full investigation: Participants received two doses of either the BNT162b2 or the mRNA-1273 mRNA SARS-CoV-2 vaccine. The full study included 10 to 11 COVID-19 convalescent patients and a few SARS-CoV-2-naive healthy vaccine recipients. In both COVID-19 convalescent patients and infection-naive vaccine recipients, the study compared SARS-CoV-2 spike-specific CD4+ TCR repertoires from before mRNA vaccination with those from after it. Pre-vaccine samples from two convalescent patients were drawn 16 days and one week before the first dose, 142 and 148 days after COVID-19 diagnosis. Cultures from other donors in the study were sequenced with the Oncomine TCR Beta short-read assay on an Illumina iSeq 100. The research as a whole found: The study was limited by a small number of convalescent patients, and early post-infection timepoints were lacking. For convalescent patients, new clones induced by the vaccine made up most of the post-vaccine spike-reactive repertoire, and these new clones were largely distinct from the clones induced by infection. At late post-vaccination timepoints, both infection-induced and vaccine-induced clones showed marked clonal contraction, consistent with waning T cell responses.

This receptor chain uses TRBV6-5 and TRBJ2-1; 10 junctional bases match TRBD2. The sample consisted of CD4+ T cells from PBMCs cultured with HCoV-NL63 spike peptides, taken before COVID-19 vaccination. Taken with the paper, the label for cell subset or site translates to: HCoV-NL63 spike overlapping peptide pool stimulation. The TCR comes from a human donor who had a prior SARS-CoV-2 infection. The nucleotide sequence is TGTGCCAGCCGAGCTAGCGGGGGCAATGAGCAGTTCTTC. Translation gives CASRASGGNEQFF.